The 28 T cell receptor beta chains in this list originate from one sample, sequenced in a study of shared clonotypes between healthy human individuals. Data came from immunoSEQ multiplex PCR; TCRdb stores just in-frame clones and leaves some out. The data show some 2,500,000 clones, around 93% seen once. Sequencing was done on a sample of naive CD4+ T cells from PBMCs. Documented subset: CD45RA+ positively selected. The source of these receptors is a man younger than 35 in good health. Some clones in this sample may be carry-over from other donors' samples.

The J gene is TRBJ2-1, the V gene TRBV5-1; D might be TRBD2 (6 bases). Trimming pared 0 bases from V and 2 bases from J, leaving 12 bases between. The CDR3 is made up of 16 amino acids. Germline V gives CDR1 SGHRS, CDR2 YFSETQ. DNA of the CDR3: TGCGCCAGCAGCTTGGACCGGGAGTACCCCTACAATGAGCAGTTCTTC. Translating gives CASSLDREYPYNEQFF.

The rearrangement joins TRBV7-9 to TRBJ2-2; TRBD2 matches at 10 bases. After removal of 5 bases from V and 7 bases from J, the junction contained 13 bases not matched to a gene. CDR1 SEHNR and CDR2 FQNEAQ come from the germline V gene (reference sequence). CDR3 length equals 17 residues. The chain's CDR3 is CASSLLTSGTERGELFF. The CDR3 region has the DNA TGTGCCAGCAGCCTACTAACTAGCGGGACCGAACGCGGGGAGCTGTTTTTT.

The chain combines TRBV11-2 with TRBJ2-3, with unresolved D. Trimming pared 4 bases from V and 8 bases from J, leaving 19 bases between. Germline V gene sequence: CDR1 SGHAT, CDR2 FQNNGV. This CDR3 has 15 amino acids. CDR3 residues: CASSSIPNPGLTQYF. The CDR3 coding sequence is TGTGCCAGCAGCTCCATCCCCAACCCAGGTCTTACGCAGTATTTT.

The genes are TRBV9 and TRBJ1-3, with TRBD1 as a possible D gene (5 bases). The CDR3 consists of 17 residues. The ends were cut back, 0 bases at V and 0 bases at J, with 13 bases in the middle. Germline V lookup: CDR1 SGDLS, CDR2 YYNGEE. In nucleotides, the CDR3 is TGTGCCAGCAGCGTAGGGGGGAGCCTAAGCTCTGGAAACACCATATATTTT. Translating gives CASSVGGSLSSGNTIYF.

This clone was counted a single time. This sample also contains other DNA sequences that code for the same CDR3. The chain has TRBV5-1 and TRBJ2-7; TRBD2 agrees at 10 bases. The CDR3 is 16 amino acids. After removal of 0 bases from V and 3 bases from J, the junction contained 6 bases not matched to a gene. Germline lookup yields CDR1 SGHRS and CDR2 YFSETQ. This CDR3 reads CASSLGVAGGSYEQYF. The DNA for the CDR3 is TGCGCCAGCAGCTTGGGAGTAGCGGGAGGCAGCTACGAGCAGTACTTC.

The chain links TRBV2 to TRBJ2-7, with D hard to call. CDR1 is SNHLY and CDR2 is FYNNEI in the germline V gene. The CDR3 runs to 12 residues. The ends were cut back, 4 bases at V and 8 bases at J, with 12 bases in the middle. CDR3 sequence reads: CASSVLGVQQYF. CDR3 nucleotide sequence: TGTGCCAGCAGTGTTCTTGGGGTTCAGCAGTACTTC.

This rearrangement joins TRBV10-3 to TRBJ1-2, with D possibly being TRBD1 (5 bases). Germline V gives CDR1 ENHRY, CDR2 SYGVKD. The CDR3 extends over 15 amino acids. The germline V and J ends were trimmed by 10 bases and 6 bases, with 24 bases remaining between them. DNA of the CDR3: TGTGCCACGAGCCAGAAGAGGGGATTTTGGGATGGCTACACCTTC. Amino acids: CATSQKRGFWDGYTF.

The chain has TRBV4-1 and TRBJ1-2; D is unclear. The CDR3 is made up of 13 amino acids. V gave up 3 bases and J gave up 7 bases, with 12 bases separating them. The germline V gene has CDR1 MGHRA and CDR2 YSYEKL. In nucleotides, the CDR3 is TGCGCCAGCAGCCAGGGTTTTCCTACTGGCTACACCTTC. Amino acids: CASSQGFPTGYTF.

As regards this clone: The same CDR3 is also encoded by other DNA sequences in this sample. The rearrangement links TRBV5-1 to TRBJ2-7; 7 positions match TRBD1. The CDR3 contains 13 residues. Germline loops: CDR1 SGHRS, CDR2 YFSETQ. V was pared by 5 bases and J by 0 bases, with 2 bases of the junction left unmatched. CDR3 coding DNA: TGCGCCAGCAGACAGGGGAGCTCCTACGAGCAGTACTTC. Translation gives CASRQGSSYEQYF. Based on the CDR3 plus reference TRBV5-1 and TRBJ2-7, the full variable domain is KAGVTQTPRYLIKTRGQQVTLSCSPISGHRSVSWYQQTPGQGLQFLFEYFSETQRNKGNFPGRFSGRQFSNSRSEMNVSTLELGDSALYLCASRQGSSYEQYFGPGTRLTVT.

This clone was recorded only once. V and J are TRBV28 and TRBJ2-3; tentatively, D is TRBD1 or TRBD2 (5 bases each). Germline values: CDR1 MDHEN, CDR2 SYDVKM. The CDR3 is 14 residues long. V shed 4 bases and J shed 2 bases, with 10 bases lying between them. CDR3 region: CASSWGRTTDTQYF. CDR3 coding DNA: TGTGCCAGCAGTTGGGGACGGACCACAGATACGCAGTATTTT.

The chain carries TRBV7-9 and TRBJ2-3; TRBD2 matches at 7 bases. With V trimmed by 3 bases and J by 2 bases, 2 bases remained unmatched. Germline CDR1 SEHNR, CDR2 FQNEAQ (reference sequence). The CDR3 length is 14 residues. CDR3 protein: CASSLTSLTDTQYF. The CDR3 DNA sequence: TGTGCCAGCAGCTTGACTAGCCTCACAGATACGCAGTATTTT.

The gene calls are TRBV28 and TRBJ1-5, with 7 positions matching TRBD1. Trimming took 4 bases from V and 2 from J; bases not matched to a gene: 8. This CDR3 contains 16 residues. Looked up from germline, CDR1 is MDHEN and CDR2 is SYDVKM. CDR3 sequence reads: CASSSPRGIGNQPQHF. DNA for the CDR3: TGTGCCAGCAGTTCCCCCAGGGGGATCGGCAATCAGCCCCAGCATTTT.

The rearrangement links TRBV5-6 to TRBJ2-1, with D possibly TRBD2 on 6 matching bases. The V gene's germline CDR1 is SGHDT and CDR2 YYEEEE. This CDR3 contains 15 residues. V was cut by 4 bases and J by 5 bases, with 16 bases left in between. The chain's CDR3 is CASSPLRDHNNEQFF. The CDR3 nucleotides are TGTGCCAGCAGCCCGCTGCGGGACCACAACAATGAGCAGTTCTTC.

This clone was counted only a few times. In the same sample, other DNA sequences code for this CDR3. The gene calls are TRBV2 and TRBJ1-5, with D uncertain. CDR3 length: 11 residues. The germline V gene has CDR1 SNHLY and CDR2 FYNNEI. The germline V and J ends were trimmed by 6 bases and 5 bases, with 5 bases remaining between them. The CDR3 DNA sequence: TGTGCCAGCAGGGTAGATCAGCCCCAGCATTTT. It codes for CASRVDQPQHF.

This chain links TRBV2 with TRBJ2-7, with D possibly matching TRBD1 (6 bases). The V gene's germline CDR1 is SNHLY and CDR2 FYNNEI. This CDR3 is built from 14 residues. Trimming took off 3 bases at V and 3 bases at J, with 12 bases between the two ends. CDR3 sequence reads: CASSDQGPYYEQYF. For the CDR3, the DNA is TGTGCCAGCAGTGATCAGGGGCCCTACTACGAGCAGTACTTC. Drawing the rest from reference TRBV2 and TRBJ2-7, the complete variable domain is EPEVTQTPSHQVTQMGQEVILRCVPISNHLYFYWYRQILGQKVEFLVSFYNNEISEKSEIFDDQFSVERPDGSNFTLKIRSTKLEDSAMYFCASSDQGPYYEQYFGPGTRLTVT.

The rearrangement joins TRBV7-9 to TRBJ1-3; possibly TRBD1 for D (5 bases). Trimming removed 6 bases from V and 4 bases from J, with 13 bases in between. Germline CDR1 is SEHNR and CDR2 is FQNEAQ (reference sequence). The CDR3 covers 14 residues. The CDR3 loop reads CASRLGTGGNTIYF. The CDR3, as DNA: TGTGCCAGCAGATTGGGGACGGGGGGAAACACCATATATTTT. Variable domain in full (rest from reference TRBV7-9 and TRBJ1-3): DTGVSQNPRHKITKRGQNVTFRCDPISEHNRLYWYRQTLGQGPEFLTYFQNEAQLEKSRLLSDRFSAERPKGSFSTLEIQRTEQGDSAMYLCASRLGTGGNTIYFGEGSWLTVV.

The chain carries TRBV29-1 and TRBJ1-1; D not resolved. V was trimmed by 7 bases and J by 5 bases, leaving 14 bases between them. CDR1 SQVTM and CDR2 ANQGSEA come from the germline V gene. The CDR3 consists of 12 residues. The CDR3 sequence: CSGGDQETEAFF. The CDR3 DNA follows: TGCAGCGGAGGCGACCAAGAAACTGAAGCTTTCTTT.

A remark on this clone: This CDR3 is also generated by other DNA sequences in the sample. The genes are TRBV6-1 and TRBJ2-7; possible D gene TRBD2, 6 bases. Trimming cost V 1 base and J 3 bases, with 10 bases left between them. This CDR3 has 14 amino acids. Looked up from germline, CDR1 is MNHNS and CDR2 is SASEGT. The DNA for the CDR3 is TGTGCCAGCAGTGAAGAGGGGAGGATCTACGAGCAGTACTTC. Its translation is CASSEEGRIYEQYF.

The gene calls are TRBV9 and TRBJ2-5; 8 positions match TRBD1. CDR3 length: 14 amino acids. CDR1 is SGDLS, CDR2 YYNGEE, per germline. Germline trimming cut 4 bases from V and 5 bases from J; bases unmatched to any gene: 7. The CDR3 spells CASSTSTGGETQYF. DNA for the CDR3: TGTGCCAGCAGCACAAGCACAGGGGGGGAGACCCAGTACTTC.

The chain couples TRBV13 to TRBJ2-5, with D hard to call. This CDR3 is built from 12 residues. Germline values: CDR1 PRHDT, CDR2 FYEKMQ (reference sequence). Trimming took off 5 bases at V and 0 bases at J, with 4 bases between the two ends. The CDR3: CASSRDQETQYF. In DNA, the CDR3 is TGTGCCAGCAGCCGCGACCAAGAGACCCAGTACTTC.

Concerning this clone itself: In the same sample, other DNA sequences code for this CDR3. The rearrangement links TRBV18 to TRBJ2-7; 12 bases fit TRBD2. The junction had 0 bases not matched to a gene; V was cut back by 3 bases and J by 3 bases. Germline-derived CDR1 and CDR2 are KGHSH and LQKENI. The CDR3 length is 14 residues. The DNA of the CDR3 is TGTGCCAGCTCACCGGGACTAGCGGGCTACGAGCAGTACTTC. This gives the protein CASSPGLAGYEQYF.

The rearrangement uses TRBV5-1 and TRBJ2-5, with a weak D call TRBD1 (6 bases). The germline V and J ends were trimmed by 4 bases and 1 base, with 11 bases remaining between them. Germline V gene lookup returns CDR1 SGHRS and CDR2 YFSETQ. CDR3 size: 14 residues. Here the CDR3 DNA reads TGCGCCAGCAGCCAAGGACAGCTCCAAGAGACCCAGTACTTC. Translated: CASSQGQLQETQYF.

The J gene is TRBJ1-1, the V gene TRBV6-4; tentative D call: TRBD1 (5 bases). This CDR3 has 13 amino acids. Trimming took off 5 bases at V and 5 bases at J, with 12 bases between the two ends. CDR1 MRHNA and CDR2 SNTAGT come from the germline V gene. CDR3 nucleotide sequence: TGTGCCAGCAGTCGCCAGGGTGGGACTGAAGCTTTCTTT. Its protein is CASSRQGGTEAFF.

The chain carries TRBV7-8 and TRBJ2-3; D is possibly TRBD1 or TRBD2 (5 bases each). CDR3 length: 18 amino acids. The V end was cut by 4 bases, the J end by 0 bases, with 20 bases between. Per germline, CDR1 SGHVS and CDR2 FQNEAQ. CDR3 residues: CASSSPGPGFPSTDTQYF. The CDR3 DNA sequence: TGTGCCAGCAGCTCTCCGGGACCCGGCTTTCCTAGCACAGATACGCAGTATTTT. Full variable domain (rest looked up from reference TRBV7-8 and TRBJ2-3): GAGVSQSPRYKVAKRGQDVALRCDPISGHVSLFWYQQALGQGPEFLTYFQNEAQLDKSGLPSDRFFAERPEGSVSTLKIQRTQQEDSAVYLCASSSPGPGFPSTDTQYFGPGTRLTVL.

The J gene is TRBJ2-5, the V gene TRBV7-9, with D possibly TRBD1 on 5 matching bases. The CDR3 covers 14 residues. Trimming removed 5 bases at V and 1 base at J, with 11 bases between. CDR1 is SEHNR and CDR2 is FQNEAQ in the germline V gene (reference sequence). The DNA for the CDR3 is TGTGCCAGCAGCCCGCGACAGTTCCAAGAGACCCAGTACTTC. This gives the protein CASSPRQFQETQYF.

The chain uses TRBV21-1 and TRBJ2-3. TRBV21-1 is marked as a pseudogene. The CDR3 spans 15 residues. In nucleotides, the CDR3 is TGTGCCAGCAGCCACAAGACCGGGACCATCGATACGCAGTATTTT. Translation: CASSHKTGTIDTQYF.

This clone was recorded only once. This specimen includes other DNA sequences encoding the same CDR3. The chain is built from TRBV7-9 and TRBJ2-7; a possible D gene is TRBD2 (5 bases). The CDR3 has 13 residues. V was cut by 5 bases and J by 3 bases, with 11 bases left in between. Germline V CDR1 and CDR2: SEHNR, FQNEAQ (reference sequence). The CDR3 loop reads CASSLSGIYEQYF. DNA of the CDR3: TGTGCCAGCAGCCTATCGGGGATCTACGAGCAGTACTTC. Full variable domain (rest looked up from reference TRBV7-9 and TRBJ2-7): DTGVSQNPRHKITKRGQNVTFRCDPISEHNRLYWYRQTLGQGPEFLTYFQNEAQLEKSRLLSDRFSAERPKGSFSTLEIQRTEQGDSAMYLCASSLSGIYEQYFGPGTRLTVT.

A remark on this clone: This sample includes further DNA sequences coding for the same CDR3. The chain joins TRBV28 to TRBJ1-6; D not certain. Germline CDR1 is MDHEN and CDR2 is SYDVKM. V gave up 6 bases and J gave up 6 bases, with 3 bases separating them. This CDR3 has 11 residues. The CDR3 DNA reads TGTGCCAGCAGCAGTAATTCACCCCTCCACTTT. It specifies CASSSNSPLHF.